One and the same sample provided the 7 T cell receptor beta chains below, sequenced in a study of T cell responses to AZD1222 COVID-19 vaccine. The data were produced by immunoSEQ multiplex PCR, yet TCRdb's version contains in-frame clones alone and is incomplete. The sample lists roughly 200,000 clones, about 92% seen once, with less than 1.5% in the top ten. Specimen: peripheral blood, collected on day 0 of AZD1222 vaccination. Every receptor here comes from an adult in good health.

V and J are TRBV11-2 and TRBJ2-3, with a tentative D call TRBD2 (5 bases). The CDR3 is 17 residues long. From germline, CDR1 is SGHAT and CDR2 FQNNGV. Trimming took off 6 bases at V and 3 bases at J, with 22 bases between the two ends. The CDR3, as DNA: TGTGCCAGCAGTCTACACCACTCATCACGGGGAACAGATACGCAGTATTTT. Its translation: CASSLHHSSRGTDTQYF.

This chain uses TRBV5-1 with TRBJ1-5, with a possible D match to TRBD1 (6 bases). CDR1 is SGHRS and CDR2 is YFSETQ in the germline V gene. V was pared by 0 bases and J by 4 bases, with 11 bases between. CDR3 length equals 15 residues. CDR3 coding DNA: TGCGCCAGCAGCTTGGATCGGGGGGCTAATCAGCCCCAGCATTTT. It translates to CASSLDRGANQPQHF.

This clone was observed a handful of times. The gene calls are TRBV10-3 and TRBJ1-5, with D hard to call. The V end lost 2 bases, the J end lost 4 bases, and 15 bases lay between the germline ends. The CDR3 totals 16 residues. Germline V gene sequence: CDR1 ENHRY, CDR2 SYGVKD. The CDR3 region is CAISEATSAGNQPQHF. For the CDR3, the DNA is TGTGCCATCAGTGAGGCTACCTCAGCTGGGAATCAGCCCCAGCATTTT.

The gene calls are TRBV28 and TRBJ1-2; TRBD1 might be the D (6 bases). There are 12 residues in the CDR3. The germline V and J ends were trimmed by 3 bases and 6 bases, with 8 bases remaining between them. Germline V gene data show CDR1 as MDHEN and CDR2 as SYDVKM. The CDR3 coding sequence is TGTGCCAGCAGTTTGGGGGGGCATGGCTACACCTTC. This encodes CASSLGGHGYTF.

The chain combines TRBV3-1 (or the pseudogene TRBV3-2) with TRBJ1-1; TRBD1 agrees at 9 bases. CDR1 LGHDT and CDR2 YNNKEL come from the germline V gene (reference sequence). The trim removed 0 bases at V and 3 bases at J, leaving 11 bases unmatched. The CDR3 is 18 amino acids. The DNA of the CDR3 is TGTGCCAGCAGCCAAGATAAGGGACAGGGAGGGGGGCACACTGAAGCTTTCTTT. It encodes CASSQDKGQGGGHTEAFF.

DNA for the CDR3: TGTGCCAGCAGCTGGGGGACAGGGGGAGGATCCGGGGAGCTGTTTTTT. The encoded protein is CASSWGTGGGSGELFF. This chain joins TRBV5-4 and TRBJ2-2; 11 bases align to TRBD1. Looked up from germline, CDR1 is SGHNT and CDR2 is YYREEE (reference sequence). CDR3 length: 16 residues. Unmatched junction bases numbered 7, after V lost 3 bases and J lost 6 bases.

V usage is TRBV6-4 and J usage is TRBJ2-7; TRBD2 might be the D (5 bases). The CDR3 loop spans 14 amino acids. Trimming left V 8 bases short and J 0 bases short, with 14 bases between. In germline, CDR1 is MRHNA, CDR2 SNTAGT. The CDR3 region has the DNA TGTGCCAGCCTCGGGGTAGGACGCTCCTACGAGCAGTACTTC. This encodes CASLGVGRSYEQYF.